These 12 T cell receptor beta chains were all obtained from the same sample, sequenced in a study of blood T cells in healthy people across ages. The use of a sample-barcoded 5' primer and a J-beta primer mix characterized a second PCR of 7 to 11 cycles. TCRdb called the 5' RACE reads again in MiXCR, with one record for every CDR3 protein. The top ten clones hold around 18% of a sample with hundreds of thousands of distinct CDR3 sequences, roughly 46% of them seen once. Input material: blood. The source is an older man in good health.

The genes are TRBV11-2 and TRBJ2-3; tentatively, D is TRBD1 (5 bases). The CDR3 length is 13 residues. The V and J ends lost 7 bases and 5 bases respectively, with 13 bases between them. Germline CDR1 is SGHAT and CDR2 is FQNNGV. The CDR3 spells CASTFDRLDTQYF. CDR3 DNA sequence: TGTGCCAGCACTTTCGACAGACTAGATACGCAGTATTTT.

This clonotype came up a few times. V usage is TRBV6-1 and J usage is TRBJ2-3; 9 nucleotides line up with TRBD2. Germline trimming cut 6 bases from V and 2 bases from J; bases unmatched to any gene: 3. Germline-derived CDR1 and CDR2 are MNHNS and SASEGT. The CDR3 is made up of 14 amino acids. Here the CDR3 DNA reads TGTGCCAGCAGGAGACTAGCGGACACAGATACGCAGTATTTT. Amino acid sequence: CASRRLADTDTQYF.

The V gene is TRBV7-2, the J gene TRBJ2-3; 8 bases fit TRBD1. CDR3 length: 17 residues. CDR1 and CDR2 (germline): SGHTA, FQGNSA. Losses at the gene ends were 5 bases for V and 3 bases for J; bases not matched to a gene: 13. The CDR3 DNA sequence: TGTGCCAGCAGCCCACAAGTCGGACAGGGATGGACAGATACGCAGTATTTT. This encodes CASSPQVGQGWTDTQYF.

This clonotype was recorded many times. The V and J genes are TRBV6-5 and TRBJ2-3; D gene uncertain. Trimming removed 4 bases from V and 1 base from J, with 6 bases in between. This CDR3 contains 13 residues. In germline, CDR1 is MNHEY, CDR2 SVGAGI. As DNA, the CDR3 is TGTGCCAGCAGTTCCCCCCGCACAGATACGCAGTATTTT. This sequence encodes CASSSPRTDTQYF.

The CDR3 nucleotides read TGTGCCAGCTCACCTTTTCCGAACACTGAAGCTTTCTTT. This sequence encodes CASSPFPNTEAFF. The genes are TRBV18 and TRBJ1-1, with D unresolved. This CDR3 is built from 13 residues. Germline CDR1 KGHSH, CDR2 LQKENI. V was clipped by 3 bases and J by 1 base, with 6 bases between them.

The chain is built from TRBV5-1 and TRBJ2-5; D gene ambiguous. The J call may not be correct, given that the DNA end is closer to TRBJ2-7. The CDR3 contains 14 residues. Germline V gene sequence: CDR1 SGHRS, CDR2 YFSETQ. CDR3 sequence: CASSPQFGSYEQYF. CDR3 DNA sequence: TGCGCCAGCAGCCCACAGTTCGGATCCTACGAGCAGTACTTC.

The CDR3 reads CASIQGTSPNNEQFF. The CDR3 DNA follows: TGTGCCAGCATTCAGGGTACCTCCCCGAACAATGAGCAGTTCTTC. The chain employs TRBV6-2 or TRBV6-3 and TRBJ2-1, with D tentatively TRBD1 (5 bases). The germline V gene encodes CDR1 MNHEY and CDR2 SVGEGT. V lost 7 bases and J lost 5, with 18 bases in between. The CDR3 contains 15 residues.

CDR3 DNA: TGCGCCAGCAGCTTGGATTGGGGGAGCGGTGAAGCTTTCTTT. It encodes CASSLDWGSGEAFF. This chain uses TRBV5-1 with TRBJ1-1, with D tentatively TRBD1 (5 bases). The CDR3 is 14 amino acids. Germline V gene lookup returns CDR1 SGHRS and CDR2 YFSETQ. V was pared by 0 bases and J by 7 bases, with 13 bases between.

J is TRBJ2-3 and V is TRBV24-1, with 11 bases aligning to TRBD2. With V trimmed by 5 bases and J by 2 bases, 8 bases remained unmatched. The CDR3 has 17 amino acids. Germline lookup yields CDR1 KGHDR and CDR2 SFDVKD. CDR3 DNA: TGTGCCACCAGTGCCAAACTAGCGGGAGCCCTCACAGATACGCAGTATTTT. Protein product: CATSAKLAGALTDTQYF.

This clonotype turned up a few times. CDR3 loop: CASSPSRLIGEQYF. CDR3 in DNA: TGTGCCAGCAGCCCAAGTAGGCTAATTGGCGAGCAGTACTTC. This chain uses TRBV9 with TRBJ2-7; D gene ambiguous. Trimming left V 4 bases short and J 6 bases short, with 17 bases between. Germline V gene sequence: CDR1 SGDLS, CDR2 YYNGEE. The CDR3 covers 14 residues.

The chain uses TRBV29-1 and TRBJ2-3; possibly TRBD1 for D (6 bases). The ends were cut back, 3 bases at V and 3 bases at J, with 7 bases in the middle. Germline-derived CDR1 and CDR2 are SQVTM and ANQGSEA. This CDR3 is 12 amino acids long. CDR3 sequence reads: CSVDTGTDTQYF. The CDR3 region has the DNA TGCAGCGTTGATACAGGGACAGATACGCAGTATTTT.

This clonotype was counted between two and nine times. The chain links TRBV7-6 to TRBJ2-3, with 8 positions matching TRBD2. J was trimmed by 4 bases and V by 6 bases; bases with no gene match: 9. The CDR3 is 15 amino acids. Looked up from germline, CDR1 is SGHVS and CDR2 is FNYEAQ. The CDR3 DNA is TGTGCCAGCAGACCAAAAGCGGGAGCATCAGATACGCAGTATTTT. Translated, it gives CASRPKAGASDTQYF.